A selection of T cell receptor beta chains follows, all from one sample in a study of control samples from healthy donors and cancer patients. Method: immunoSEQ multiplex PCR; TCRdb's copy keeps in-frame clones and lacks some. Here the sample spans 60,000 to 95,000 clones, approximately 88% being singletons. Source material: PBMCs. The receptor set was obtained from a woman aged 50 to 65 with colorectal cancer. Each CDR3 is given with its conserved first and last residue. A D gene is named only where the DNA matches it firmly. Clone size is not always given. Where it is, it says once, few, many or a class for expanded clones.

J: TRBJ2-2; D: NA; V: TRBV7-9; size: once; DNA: TGTGCCAGCAGCTTAGGTAGGGTCCGGACCGGGGAGCTGTTTTTT; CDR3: CASSLGRVRTGELFF
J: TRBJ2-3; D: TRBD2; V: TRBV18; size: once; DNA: TGTGCCAGCTCACCACAGATTAGCGGGGGCCTCACAGATACGCAGTATTTT; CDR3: CASSPQISGGLTDTQYF
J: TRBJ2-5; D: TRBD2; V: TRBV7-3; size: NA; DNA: TGTGCCAGCAGCCGACTGGGGGGGACGTACCAAGAGACCCAGTACTTC; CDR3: CASSRLGGTYQETQYF
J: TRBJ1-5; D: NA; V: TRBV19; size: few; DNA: TGTGCCAGTAGTAGGGGAATGGATCAGCCCCAGCATTTT; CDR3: CASSRGMDQPQHF
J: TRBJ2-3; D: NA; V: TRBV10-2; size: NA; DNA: TGCGCCAGCAGCCCCTTGGATACGCAGTATTTT; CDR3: CASSPLDTQYF
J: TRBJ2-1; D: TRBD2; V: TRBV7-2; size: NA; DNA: TGTGCCAGCAGCTTAGGTTACGGCGGGGGGGCCGGATATGAGCAGTTCTTC; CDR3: CASSLGYGGGAGYEQFF
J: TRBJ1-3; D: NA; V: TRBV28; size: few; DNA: TGTGCCAGCAGGGACCCAACTGGAAACACCATATATTTT; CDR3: CASRDPTGNTIYF
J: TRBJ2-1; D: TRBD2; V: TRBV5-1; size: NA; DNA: TGCGCCAGCAGCTTGGCTCTAGCGGGGGGGCAAGTTGAGCAGTTCTTC; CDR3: CASSLALAGGQVEQFF
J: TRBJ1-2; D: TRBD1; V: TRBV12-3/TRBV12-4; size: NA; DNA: TGTGCCAGCAGGGGAACAGGGGAATATGGCTACACCTTC; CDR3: CASRGTGEYGYTF
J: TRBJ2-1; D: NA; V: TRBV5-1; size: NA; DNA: TGCGCCAGCAGCCCCCGTCCAGGCAATGAGCAGTTCTTC; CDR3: CASSPRPGNEQFF
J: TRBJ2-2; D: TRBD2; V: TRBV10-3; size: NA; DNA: TGTGCCACCCTGGGGGGGAGCGACACCGGGGAGCTGTTTTTT; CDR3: CATLGGSDTGELFF
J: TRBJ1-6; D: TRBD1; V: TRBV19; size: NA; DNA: TGTGCCAGTAGCCTATCTCCGACAGGGACACCCCTCCACTTT; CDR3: CASSLSPTGTPLHF
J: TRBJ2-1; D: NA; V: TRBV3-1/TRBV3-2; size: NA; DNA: TGTGCCAGCAGCCAAGATTCAATGCGGTACAATGAGCAGTTCTTC; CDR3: CASSQDSMRYNEQFF
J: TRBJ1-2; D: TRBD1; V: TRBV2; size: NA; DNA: TGTGCCAGCAGAGAGGACAGGGTAAAACGTGGCTACACCTTC; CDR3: CASREDRVKRGYTF
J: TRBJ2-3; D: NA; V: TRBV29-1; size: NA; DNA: TGCAGCGTTGAAGCGTCCACAGATACGCAGTATTTT; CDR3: CSVEASTDTQYF
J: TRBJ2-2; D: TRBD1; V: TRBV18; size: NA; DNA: TGTGCCAGCTCACCGAGTGGGACAGTGAACACCGGGGAGCTGTTTTTT; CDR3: CASSPSGTVNTGELFF
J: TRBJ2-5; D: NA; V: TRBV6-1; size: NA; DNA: TGTGCCAGCAGTGACCCAGCGCGGGGTTCAGAGACCCAGTACTTC; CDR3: CASSDPARGSETQYF
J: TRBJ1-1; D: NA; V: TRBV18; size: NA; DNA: TGTGCCAGCTCACCAATTACAGACTCAGGGGCTTTCTTT; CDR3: CASSPITDSGAFF
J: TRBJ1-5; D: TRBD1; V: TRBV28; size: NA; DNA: TGTGCCAGCAGTTTAGGAGGGGGCAGTCAGCCCCAGCATTTT; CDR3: CASSLGGGSQPQHF
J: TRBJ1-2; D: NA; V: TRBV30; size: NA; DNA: TGTGCCTGGAGCCGACAGGTGAACTATGGCTACACCTTC; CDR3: CAWSRQVNYGYTF
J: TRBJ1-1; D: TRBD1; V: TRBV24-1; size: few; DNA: TGTGCCACCAGTGACACCGGGACAGGAGGTGAAGCTTTCTTT; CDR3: CATSDTGTGGEAFF
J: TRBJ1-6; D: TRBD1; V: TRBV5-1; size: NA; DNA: TGCGCCAGCAGCCCGGGACAGGGGGTACTATCACCCCTCCACTTT; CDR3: CASSPGQGVLSPLHF
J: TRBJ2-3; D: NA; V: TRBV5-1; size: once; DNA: TGCGCCAGCAGCACCCCGGACAGCACAGATACGCAGTATTTT; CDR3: CASSTPDSTDTQYF
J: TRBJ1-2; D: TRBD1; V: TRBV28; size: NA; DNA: TGTGCCAGCAGTTTGCAGGGGGCGGTGGGCTACACCTTC; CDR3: CASSLQGAVGYTF
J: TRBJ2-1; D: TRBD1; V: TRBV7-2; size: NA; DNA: TGTGCCAGCAGCCAACAGGGGGCCACCTACAATGAGCAGTTCTTC; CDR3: CASSQQGATYNEQFF
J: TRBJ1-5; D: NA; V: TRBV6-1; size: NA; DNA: TGTGCCAGCTCGGGACGGTCTAGCAATCAGCCCCAGCATTTT; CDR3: CASSGRSSNQPQHF
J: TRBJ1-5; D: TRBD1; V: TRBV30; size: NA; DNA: TGTGCCTTCAAACACAGGGGTCTTGGCAATCAGCCCCAGCATTTT; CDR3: CAFKHRGLGNQPQHF